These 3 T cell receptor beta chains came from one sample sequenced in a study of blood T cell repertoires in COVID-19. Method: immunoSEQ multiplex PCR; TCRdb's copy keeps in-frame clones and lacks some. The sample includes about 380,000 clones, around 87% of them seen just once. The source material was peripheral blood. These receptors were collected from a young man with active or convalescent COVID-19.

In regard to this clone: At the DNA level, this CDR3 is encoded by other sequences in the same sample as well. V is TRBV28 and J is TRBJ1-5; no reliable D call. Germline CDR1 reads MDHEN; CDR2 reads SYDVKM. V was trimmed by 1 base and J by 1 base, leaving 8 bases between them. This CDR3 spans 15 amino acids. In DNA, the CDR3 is TGTGCCAGCAGTTTATCAGGAGGGAGCAATCAGCCCCAGCATTTT. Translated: CASSLSGGSNQPQHF.

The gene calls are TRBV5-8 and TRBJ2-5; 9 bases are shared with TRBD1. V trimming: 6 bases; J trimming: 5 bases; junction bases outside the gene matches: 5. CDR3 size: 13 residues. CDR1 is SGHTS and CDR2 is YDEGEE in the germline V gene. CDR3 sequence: CASIYRGRETQYF. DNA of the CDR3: TGTGCCAGCATTTACAGGGGGCGGGAGACCCAGTACTTC.

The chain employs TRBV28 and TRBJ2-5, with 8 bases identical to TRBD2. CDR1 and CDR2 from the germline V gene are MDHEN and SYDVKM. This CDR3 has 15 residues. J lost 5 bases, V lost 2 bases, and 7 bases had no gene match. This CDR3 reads CASSLAGGTKETQYF. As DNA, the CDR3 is TGTGCCAGCAGTTTAGCGGGAGGCACCAAGGAGACCCAGTACTTC.